This section outlines one TCR beta chain sequence together with its context. The entry originates in a study of blood T cell repertoires in COVID-19. Per the original methods: Nucleated cell number was recorded as an estimate derived from reference gene primer amplification. Only in-frame clones appear in the TCRdb table, and some are missing; sequencing was by immunoSEQ multiplex PCR. V and J calls plus clone size are reproduced from that table; the DNA served to infer D and trimming. The repertoire has 540,000 or so clones, 85% to 90% of them found once; the top ten carry roughly 8%. This CDR3 has 15 amino acids. V was trimmed by 0 bases and J by 2 bases, leaving 10 bases between them. The germline gives CDR1 SGHNT, CDR2 YYREEE (reference sequence).

The TCR sequence derives from a woman between 50 and 59 years old with COVID-19, enrolled during active disease. J is TRBJ2-3 and V is TRBV5-4, with D uncertain. Sequencing was done on a sample of peripheral blood. This CDR3 is CASSLELLSTDTQYF. The CDR3 nucleotides are TGTGCCAGCAGCTTGGAACTACTATCCACAGATACGCAGTATTTT.